Below, 5 T cell receptor beta chains from the same sample are listed, as sequenced in a study of T cells in Graves' hyperthyroidism and ophthalmopathy. There were TCR beta CDR3 regions amplified from RNA transcripts. Researchers ran a first-round RT-PCR on the TCR CDR3 using the HTBI primer set. MiXCR, applied by TCRdb to the multiplex PCR reads, yields one record per CDR3 protein. The repertoire holds approximately 370,000 distinct CDR3 sequences, with 17% as singletons. Sequencing was performed on blood. The receptor source for this set is a young woman with Graves' hyperthyroidism that later progressed to Graves' ophthalmopathy.

In its sample, this clonotype was seen a few times. The rearrangement joins TRBV29-1 to TRBJ2-7; the D gene is possibly TRBD2 (5 bases). The V end lost 3 bases, the J end lost 7 bases, and 19 bases lay between the germline ends. CDR3 size: 14 residues. Germline-derived CDR1 and CDR2 are SQVTM and ANQGSEA. The DNA of the CDR3 is TGCAGCGTTGAGGTTCGGACTCGTCCGCAGGAGCAGTACTTC. Translating gives CSVEVRTRPQEQYF.

The chain recombines TRBV5-1 with TRBJ1-1, with 10 bases lining up with TRBD1. The germline V gene has CDR1 SGHRS and CDR2 YFSETQ. The CDR3 contains 15 residues. The ends lost 4 bases at V and 0 bases at J; junction bases unmatched: 3. The chain's CDR3 is CASSGDRGMNTEAFF. The CDR3 nucleotides are TGCGCCAGCAGCGGGGACAGGGGAATGAACACTGAAGCTTTCTTT.

The chain combines TRBV6-1 with TRBJ2-1, with 9 positions matching TRBD2. CDR3 length: 14 amino acids. V dropped 2 bases and J dropped 12; count of bases not matched to a gene: 8. CDR1 MNHNS and CDR2 SASEGT come from the germline V gene. As DNA, the CDR3 is TGTGCCAGCAGTGAACCCCCTAGCGGGACCCTGCAGTTCTTC. It yields the protein CASSEPPSGTLQFF.

The chain employs TRBV29-1 and TRBJ2-3; D might be TRBD1 or TRBD2, each matching 6 bases. The CDR3 has 12 residues. The ends were cut back, 3 bases at V and 8 bases at J, with 12 bases in the middle. Germline assignment: CDR1 SQVTM and CDR2 ANQGSEA. Here the CDR3 reads CSVDGGLGTQYF. For the CDR3, the DNA is TGCAGCGTTGATGGGGGGCTAGGTACGCAGTATTTT.

In its sample, this clonotype was seen many times. This chain uses TRBV28 with TRBJ2-1, with TRBD2 matching over 10 bases. This CDR3 has 15 residues. Germline CDR1 MDHEN, CDR2 SYDVKM. V shed 5 bases and J 7 bases; nucleotides not matched to a gene: 8. The chain's CDR3 is CASSILLAGWNEQFF. The CDR3, as DNA: TGTGCCAGCAGTATTCTACTAGCGGGGTGGAATGAGCAGTTCTTC.